Detailed here is one T cell receptor beta chain. This record comes from a study of blood T cell repertoires in COVID-19. Turning to the study itself: COVID-19 samples collected from the United States, Italy and Spain covered acute and convalescent phases. PBMCs, B-cell-depleted T cells, or T cells provided the cDNA or gDNA that made up the material.

As processed by the authors: Amplification from reference gene primers served as the basis for estimated nucleated cell counts. Sequencing was performed with immunoSEQ multiplex PCR; in TCRdb, only in-frame clones are kept and a portion is missing. From that table come the V and J calls and clone size; the DNA was used to work out D and trimming. The sample includes 45,000 to 65,000 clones, about nine tenths of them seen just once. The sample was peripheral blood. The clonotype originates from a man aged 45-65 years with active COVID-19.

Written as DNA, the CDR3 is TGCGCCAGCAGCCCACAGGTAGGAGAAATGAACACTGAAGCTTTCTTT. The encoded protein is CASSPQVGEMNTEAFF. The chain joins TRBV4-3 to TRBJ1-1, with D perhaps TRBD1 (5 bases). Germline CDR1 LGHNA, CDR2 YSLEER. This CDR3 is 16 amino acids long. Trimming shortened V by 4 bases and J by 0 bases, and 15 bases separated the two germline ends.